A single sample gave rise to the 27 T cell receptor beta chains below, sequenced in a study of CD8+CD57+ T cells in acquired aplastic anemia (dated by TCRdb to 2016 to 2018). Patients chosen for sequencing had shown expansion of CD8+CD57+ cells by flow cytometry. The sequencer was an Illumina HiSeq 2000. Genomic DNA was used as template for profiling of TCR beta VDJ combinations and CDR3 sequences. In-frame beta chains were kept once TCRdb had trimmed the public reads at Q25 with fastp and called clones with MiXCR. Rows are combined by CDR3 protein, so each entry shows the most common genes and DNA. Here the sample has roughly 150,000 distinct CDR3 sequences; about 45% occur a single time. The ten largest clones represent around 2.9% of the sample. The sequenced sample consisted of sorted CD4+, CD8+, or CD8+CD57+ T cells (not recorded which) from PBMCs. The receptors stem from a human donor with aplastic anemia.

There are many counts of this clonotype. The rearrangement joins TRBV7-9 to TRBJ2-7; 8 nucleotides align to TRBD1. V lost 5 bases, J lost 2 bases, and 5 bases stayed unmatched. The CDR3 has 14 residues. Germline lookup yields CDR1 SEHNR and CDR2 FQNEAQ (reference sequence). CDR3 region: CASSPGQDTYEQYF. The CDR3 DNA sequence: TGTGCCAGCAGCCCGGGACAGGATACCTACGAGCAGTACTTC.

The V gene is TRBV24-1, the J gene TRBJ2-2; 7 bases are a match to TRBD1. J gave up 5 bases and V 9 bases, and 14 bases lay outside the gene matches. The CDR3 is 16 residues long. Germline lookup yields CDR1 KGHDR and CDR2 SFDVKD. The CDR3 DNA sequence: TGTGCCACCGGATGGGCAGGGGGTCAGGGAACCGGGGAGCTGTTTTTT. It yields the protein CATGWAGGQGTGELFF.

CDR3 sequence: CSASQGGNEQFF. The CDR3 DNA is TGCAGTGCTTCGCAAGGGGGGAATGAGCAGTTCTTC. The chain uses TRBV20-1 and TRBJ2-1, with D perhaps assigned TRBD1 or TRBD2 (6 bases each). The V end was cut by 5 bases, the J end by 7 bases, with 12 bases between. The CDR3 extends over 12 amino acids. Per the germline V gene, CDR1 is DFQATT and CDR2 is SNEGSKA (reference sequence).

This clonotype was detected ten times or more. This chain links TRBV19 with TRBJ1-3; 8 positions match TRBD1. The CDR3 spans 15 residues. The trim removed 3 bases at V and 8 bases at J, leaving 9 bases unmatched. Germline V gives CDR1 LNHDA, CDR2 SQIVND (reference sequence). In nucleotides, the CDR3 is TGTGCCAGTAGTATTTCCGGGACAGGTTTGGACACCATATATTTT. As protein: CASSISGTGLDTIYF. Drawing the rest from reference TRBV19 and TRBJ1-3, the complete variable domain is DGGITQSPKYLFRKEGQNVTLSCEQNLNHDAMYWYRQDPGQGLRLIYYSQIVNDFQKGDIAEGYSVSREKKESFPLTVTSAQKNPTAFYLCASSISGTGLDTIYFGEGSWLTVV.

The chain couples TRBV27 to TRBJ1-1; tentative D call: TRBD1 (6 bases). Germline V CDR1 and CDR2: MNHEY, SMNVEV (reference sequence). This CDR3 is 11 amino acids long. Trimming took off 8 bases at V and 10 bases at J, with 14 bases between the two ends. CDR3 protein: CASGRGAGAFF. CDR3 nucleotide sequence: TGTGCCAGCGGAAGGGGGGCTGGAGCTTTCTTT.

This clonotype was observed many times. The CDR3 coding sequence is TGCAGTGCTAGAGAACCCGGCCGCAGTAACTATGGCTACACCTTC. It is translated as CSAREPGRSNYGYTF. The V gene is TRBV20-1, the J gene TRBJ1-2; unclear D gene. CDR1 is DFQATT and CDR2 is SNEGSKA in the germline V gene (reference sequence). V gave up 0 bases and J gave up 1 base, with 12 bases separating them. CDR3 length: 15 amino acids.

This chain links TRBV11-1 with TRBJ2-6; 10 bases align to TRBD1. The junction had 9 bases not matched to a gene; V was cut back by 3 bases and J by 1 base. This CDR3 contains 19 residues. Germline-derived CDR1 and CDR2 are SGHAT and FQDESV (reference sequence). This chain's CDR3 is CASSFAQTGGASGANVLTF. In DNA, the CDR3 is TGTGCCAGCAGCTTTGCCCAGACAGGGGGCGCGTCTGGGGCCAACGTCCTGACTTTC.

This clonotype was seen at least ten times. This chain joins TRBV5-1 and TRBJ1-1; D unresolved. The CDR3 is made up of 13 amino acids. The ends were cut back, 1 base at V and 8 bases at J, with 12 bases in the middle. Germline CDR1 and CDR2: SGHRS and YFSETQ. CDR3: CASSLTPSSEAFF. CDR3 nucleotide sequence: TGCGCCAGCAGCTTGACTCCAAGTAGCGAAGCTTTCTTT.

The genes are TRBV19 and TRBJ2-6; D is uncertain. This CDR3 is 15 amino acids long. Germline V lookup: CDR1 LNHDA, CDR2 SQIVND (reference sequence). Trimming left V 1 base short and J 4 bases short, with 8 bases between. DNA for the CDR3: TGTGCCAGTAGTATAGGCGGCTACGGGGCCAACGTCCTGACTTTC. Translation gives CASSIGGYGANVLTF.

Comments on this clonotype: The DNA is left out, because the CDR3 cannot be placed on it with certainty; the CDR3 is given as TCRdb lists it. V usage is TRBV7-8 and J usage is TRBJ2-3. Including both end residues, the CDR3 is 11 amino acids long. Germline lookup yields CDR1 SGHVS and CDR2 FQNEAQ. This CDR3 is CASTLADTQYF.

In this sample, this clonotype turned up a few times. The chain couples TRBV24-1 to TRBJ2-2; D unresolved. Between the trimmed V and J ends, which lost 5 bases and 3 bases, there was a span of 9 bases. The CDR3 contains 14 residues. Germline V gene sequence: CDR1 KGHDR, CDR2 SFDVKD. In nucleotides, the CDR3 is TGTGCCACCAGTGGTCACGTCGACACCGGGGAGCTGTTTTTT. It is translated as CATSGHVDTGELFF.

The chain is built from TRBV5-1 and TRBJ1-1; perhaps TRBD1 as D (5 bases). V was clipped by 4 bases and J by 5 bases, with 18 bases between them. The CDR3 totals 15 residues. The germline gives CDR1 SGHRS, CDR2 YFSETQ. In DNA, the CDR3 is TGCGCCAGCAGCAGGGGACCGGGCGAAGGGACTGAAGCTTTCTTT. Translated: CASSRGPGEGTEAFF.

This sequence joins TRBV20-1 and TRBJ2-1; TRBD2 matches at 8 bases. Trimming cost V 6 bases and J 5 bases; bases outside gene matches: 9. Germline V gene data show CDR1 as DFQATT and CDR2 as SNEGSKA (reference sequence). This CDR3 has 14 residues. The CDR3 DNA reads as TGCAGTGCCTATACCGGGGGGGCTGACAATGAGCAGTTCTTC. This codes for CSAYTGGADNEQFF.

This clonotype was recorded at least ten times. The rearrangement links TRBV5-4 to TRBJ2-2; D gene ambiguous. The CDR3 length is 12 residues. V was trimmed by 0 bases and J by 3 bases, leaving 0 bases between them. The germline V gene has CDR1 SGHNT and CDR2 YYREEE (reference sequence). CDR3 residues: CASSLDTGELFF. The CDR3 DNA follows: TGTGCCAGCAGCTTGGACACCGGGGAGCTGTTTTTT.

This clonotype was found many times. This rearrangement joins TRBV5-1 to TRBJ2-1; TRBD2 agrees at 10 bases. The CDR3 has 15 residues. V dropped 3 bases and J dropped 3; count of bases not matched to a gene: 3. Germline CDR1 and CDR2: SGHRS and YFSETQ. CDR3 region: CASSSGLAVYNEQFF. DNA of the CDR3: TGCGCCAGCAGCTCTGGACTAGCGGTCTACAATGAGCAGTTCTTC.

Many counts were recorded for this clonotype. This sequence joins TRBV5-1 and TRBJ2-1; 7 nucleotides agree with TRBD1. This CDR3 is 17 amino acids long. The germline V gene encodes CDR1 SGHRS and CDR2 YFSETQ. V lost 2 bases, J lost 7 bases, and 15 bases stayed unmatched. The CDR3 sequence: CASSFLSTGTVGNEQFF. The CDR3 DNA follows: TGCGCCAGCAGCTTCCTCAGCACCGGGACAGTTGGGAATGAGCAGTTCTTC.

CDR3 DNA: TGTGCCACCAGTGCTAGAGATGGGGCGGGGAGCTCCTACAATGAGCAGTTCTTC. Its translation: CATSARDGAGSSYNEQFF. This chain connects TRBV24-1 to TRBJ2-1, with D perhaps matching TRBD2 (6 bases). V lost 5 bases and J lost 0, with 19 bases in between. Germline V gene lookup returns CDR1 KGHDR and CDR2 SFDVKD. The CDR3 contains 18 residues.

Regarding this clonotype: Lacking the conserved final phenylalanine or tryptophan, this CDR3 likely reflects a read error. The rearrangement links TRBV10-3 to TRBJ1-2; possible D gene TRBD1, 5 bases. Looked up from germline, CDR1 is ENHRY and CDR2 is SYGVKD. This CDR3 has 14 amino acids. V lost 3 bases and J 8 bases, leaving 16 bases between the germline ends. The CDR3 protein is CAISDDRLTGGYTL. The CDR3 DNA reads TGTGCCATCAGTGATGACAGATTGACTGGCGGCTACACCCTC.

Only a few counts were recorded for this clonotype. The chain carries TRBV6-6 and TRBJ2-2; TRBD1 aligns across 8 bases. Germline assignment: CDR1 MNHNY and CDR2 SVGAGI (reference sequence). V lost 0 bases and J lost 0; bases outside the gene matches: 3. CDR3 length equals 17 residues. CDR3 bases: TGTGCCAGCAGTTACTCGAACAGGGGGGCGAACACCGGGGAGCTGTTTTTT. Residues: CASSYSNRGANTGELFF.

By sample share, this clonotype is medium-sized. The rearrangement links TRBV25-1 to TRBJ2-1; D not certain. Trimming removed 4 bases from V and 14 bases from J, with 12 bases in between. The CDR3 length is 11 residues. The germline CDR1 and CDR2 sequences are MGHDK and SYGVNS. CDR3 region: CASSGYRAKFF. The CDR3 region has the DNA TGTGCCAGCAGTGGGTATCGGGCGAAGTTCTTC.

This clonotype was recorded many times. This sequence joins TRBV29-1 and TRBJ1-2, with TRBD1 as a possible D gene (6 bases). Germline CDR1 and CDR2: SQVTM and ANQGSEA. There are 14 residues in the CDR3. Trimming shortened V by 1 base and J by 5 bases, and 14 bases separated the two germline ends. The DNA of the CDR3 is TGCAGCGTTGAAGGCGCGGCCAGGGGATATGGCTACACCTTC. It encodes CSVEGAARGYGYTF. The full variable domain, with the rest looked up from reference TRBV29-1 and TRBJ1-2, is SAVISQKPSRDICQRGTSLTIQCQVDSQVTMMFWYRQQPGQSLTLIATANQGSEATYESGFVIDKFPISRPNLTFSTLTVSNMSPEDSSIYLCSVEGAARGYGYTFGSGTRLTVV.

This clonotype was seen ten or more times. V and J are TRBV6-1 and TRBJ1-5, with 7 positions matching TRBD1. Looked up from germline, CDR1 is MNHNS and CDR2 is SASEGT. V was pared by 7 bases and J by 4 bases, with 7 bases of the junction left unmatched. The CDR3 contains 14 residues. CDR3 protein: CASMMTGPNQPQHF. CDR3 DNA: TGTGCCAGCATGATGACAGGGCCGAATCAGCCCCAGCATTTT.

This clonotype was seen just once. This chain joins TRBV11-2 and TRBJ2-3; 13 bases fit TRBD2. In germline, CDR1 is SGHAT, CDR2 FQNNGV. The CDR3 is made up of 18 amino acids. Germline trimming cut 1 base from V and 0 bases from J; bases unmatched to any gene: 4. The CDR3 nucleotides are TGTGCCAGCAGCTTAGGGGTGACTAGCGGGGGGAGCACAGATACGCAGTATTTT. Translated: CASSLGVTSGGSTDTQYF.

The chain uses TRBV19 and TRBJ2-7, with a possible D match to TRBD2 (6 bases). This CDR3 region has 14 residues. Germline V gene lookup returns CDR1 LNHDA and CDR2 SQIVND (reference sequence). Between the trimmed V and J ends, which lost 3 bases and 7 bases, there was a span of 16 bases. CDR3 nucleotide sequence: TGTGCCAGTAGTATGTCTTGGGGACTCGGGGAGCAGTACTTC. It translates to CASSMSWGLGEQYF.

The chain recombines TRBV18 with TRBJ1-5; 10 bases are a match to TRBD1. CDR1 is KGHSH and CDR2 is LQKENI in the germline V gene. V shed 2 bases and J 7 bases; nucleotides not matched to a gene: 2. The CDR3 spans 14 residues. The chain's CDR3 is CASSPGTGAQPQHF. Written as DNA, the CDR3 is TGTGCCAGCTCACCAGGGACAGGGGCCCAGCCCCAGCATTTT.

The chain uses TRBV2 and TRBJ1-4; 9 nucleotides align to TRBD1. The CDR3 is 15 amino acids. Losses at the gene ends were 2 bases for V and 5 bases for J; bases not matched to a gene: 3. The V gene's germline CDR1 is SNHLY and CDR2 FYNNEI. The CDR3 loop is CASSEFGTGNEKLFF. The CDR3 DNA reads as TGTGCCAGCAGTGAATTCGGGACAGGGAATGAAAAACTGTTTTTT.

The sample holds many counts of this clonotype. This rearrangement joins TRBV19 to TRBJ1-2; weak D call: TRBD1 (5 bases). Trimming left V 0 bases short and J 4 bases short, with 12 bases between. Germline V gene sequence: CDR1 LNHDA, CDR2 SQIVND (reference sequence). The CDR3 consists of 15 residues. CDR3 bases: TGTGCCAGTAGTATAGATACAGGAGGAATCTATGGCTACACCTTC. Its translation is CASSIDTGGIYGYTF.